This T cell receptor beta chain was retrieved from a study of blood T cell repertoires in COVID-19. The wider study: Donors in the United States, Italy and Spain gave samples during acute or convalescent COVID-19. The analysed material was cDNA or gDNA that came from T cells, B-cell-depleted T cells, or PBMCs.

The CDR3 length is 13 residues. Germline CDR1 reads SGHTA; CDR2 reads FQGNSA. Germline trimming cut 1 base from V and 7 bases from J; bases unmatched to any gene: 1. In the study's own analysis: Amplification from reference gene primers served as the basis for estimated nucleated cell counts. Sequencing was performed with immunoSEQ multiplex PCR; in TCRdb, only in-frame clones are kept and a portion is missing. V, J and clone size were drawn from that table, and D and trimming were deduced from the DNA. Among about 130,000 clones listed, 80% to 90% were seen once. This clonotype originated in a man between 35 and 55 years old with acute COVID-19. Sequencing was carried out using PBMCs or T cells enriched from blood (not recorded which). The rearrangement joins TRBV7-2 to TRBJ1-1; 9 positions match TRBD1. The CDR3 sequence: CASSLGTGDEAFF. CDR3 DNA sequence: TGTGCCAGCAGCTTAGGGACAGGGGATGAAGCTTTCTTT.